This T cell receptor (beta chain) was recovered during a study of shared T cell receptors in the human thymus. Germline V gene sequence: CDR1 ENHRY, CDR2 SYGVKD. This CDR3 has 13 amino acids. Trimming removed 0 bases from V and 10 bases from J, with 12 bases in between. Data came from immunoSEQ multiplex PCR; TCRdb stores just in-frame clones and leaves some out. The table shows approximately 490,000 clones, with 75% to 80% occurring only once. This sample was also put to use in a study of human thymus T cells.

Sample: thymocytes. The chain uses TRBV10-3 and TRBJ1-1; D may be TRBD1 (6 bases). This TCR was sampled from a boy under two years old with a congenital heart defect. The chain's CDR3 is CAISESGARRAFF. The CDR3 DNA sequence: TGTGCCATCAGTGAGTCGGGGGCCAGACGAGCTTTCTTT.